The clone carrying this T cell receptor (beta chain) has a single count. It was with 60 Vbeta and 13 Jbeta primers that the PCR ran. Measured with immunoSEQ multiplex PCR; TCRdb has only the in-frame clones, and not every one. The table lists 75,000 to 100,000 clones, about 80% of them singletons. This specimen comes from a study of cytomegalovirus exposure and HLA in healthy donors. There are 15 residues in the CDR3. Germline lookup yields CDR1 SGHRS and CDR2 YFSETQ. Trimming removed 4 bases from V and 3 bases from J, with 14 bases in between. Input material: PBMCs. The V call is TRBV5-1, the J call TRBJ1-5; TRBD1 is a possible D gene (5 bases). This clonotype was obtained from a man in his forties in good health and CMV-seronegative. CDR3 coding DNA: TGCGCCAGCAGCAGCGGGACGGCCGACAATCAGCCCCAGCATTTT. Amino acid sequence: CASSSGTADNQPQHF.